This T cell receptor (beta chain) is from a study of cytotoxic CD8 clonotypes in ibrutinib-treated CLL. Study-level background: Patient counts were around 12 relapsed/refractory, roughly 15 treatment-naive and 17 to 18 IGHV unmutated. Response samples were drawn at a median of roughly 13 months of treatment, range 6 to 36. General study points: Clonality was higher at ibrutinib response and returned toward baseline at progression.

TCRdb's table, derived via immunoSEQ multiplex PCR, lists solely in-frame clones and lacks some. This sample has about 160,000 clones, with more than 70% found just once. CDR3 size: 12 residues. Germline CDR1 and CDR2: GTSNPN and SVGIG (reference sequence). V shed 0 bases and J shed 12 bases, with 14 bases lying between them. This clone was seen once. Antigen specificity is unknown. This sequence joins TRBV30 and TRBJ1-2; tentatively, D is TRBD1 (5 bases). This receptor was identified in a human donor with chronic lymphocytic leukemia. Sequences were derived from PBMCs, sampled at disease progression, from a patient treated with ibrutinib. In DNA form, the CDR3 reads TGTGCCTGGAGTGTACATGAGGGGACTCACACCTTC. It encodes CAWSVHEGTHTF.